The 26 T cell receptor beta chains listed next were all sequenced from one sample in a study of blood T cell repertoires in COVID-19. Produced via immunoSEQ multiplex PCR; TCRdb's table is partial and in-frame only. This table holds some 71,000 clones, 70% to 85% found once. The sequenced material came from peripheral blood. These TCRs come from a man in his fifties with COVID-19, enrolled during active disease.

The chain combines TRBV7-9 with TRBJ2-7, with TRBD1 as a possible D gene (6 bases). V dropped 7 bases and J dropped 1 base, with 14 bases sitting between them. CDR1 and CDR2 (germline): SEHNR, FQNEAQ (reference sequence). This CDR3 is 14 amino acids long. DNA for the CDR3: TGTGCCAGCATAGCCGGGACAAGTTCCTACGAGCAGTACTTC. The encoded protein is CASIAGTSSYEQYF. Filled out from reference TRBV7-9 and TRBJ2-7, the complete variable domain reads DTGVSQNPRHKITKRGQNVTFRCDPISEHNRLYWYRQTLGQGPEFLTYFQNEAQLEKSRLLSDRFSAERPKGSFSTLEIQRTEQGDSAMYLCASIAGTSSYEQYFGPGTRLTVT.

V is TRBV5-4 and J is TRBJ1-6; tentative D call: TRBD1 (5 bases). Trimming took 4 bases from V and 7 from J, leaving 18 bases between them. Germline-derived CDR1 and CDR2 are SGHNT and YYREEE (reference sequence). This CDR3 is 16 amino acids long. CDR3 loop: CASSPRYPGHNSPLHF. CDR3 nucleotide sequence: TGTGCCAGCAGCCCCCGTTACCCAGGGCACAATTCACCCCTCCACTTT.

The rearrangement uses TRBV6-2 or TRBV6-3 and TRBJ1-6, with 8 positions matching TRBD1. This CDR3 is built from 16 residues. Trimming took 5 bases from V and 4 from J; bases not matched to a gene: 7. CDR1 and CDR2 (germline): MNHEY, SVGEGT. CDR3 nucleotides: TGTGCCAGCAGTCCAGACAGGGGCGAATATAATTCACCCCTCCACTTT. Its protein product is CASSPDRGEYNSPLHF.

This clone was observed a few times. The rearrangement links TRBV7-9 to TRBJ2-3; the D gene is possibly TRBD2 (6 bases). The germline CDR1 and CDR2 sequences are SEHNR and FQNEAQ (reference sequence). This CDR3 contains 12 residues. The V and J ends lost 8 bases and 0 bases respectively, with 6 bases between them. CDR3 loop: CASGGSTDTQYF. The CDR3, as DNA: TGTGCCAGCGGGGGGAGCACAGATACGCAGTATTTT. The full variable domain, rest sourced from reference TRBV7-9 and TRBJ2-3, is DTGVSQNPRHKITKRGQNVTFRCDPISEHNRLYWYRQTLGQGPEFLTYFQNEAQLEKSRLLSDRFSAERPKGSFSTLEIQRTEQGDSAMYLCASGGSTDTQYFGPGTRLTVL.

The chain couples TRBV9 to TRBJ1-1, with a weak D call TRBD1 (6 bases). In germline, CDR1 is SGDLS, CDR2 YYNGEE. V was clipped by 4 bases and J by 4 bases, with 8 bases between them. The CDR3 totals 12 residues. For the CDR3, the DNA is TGTGCCAGCAGCCGAGGGGGCACTGAAGCTTTCTTT. Amino acids: CASSRGGTEAFF.

By share, this clone ranks as hyperexpanded. The chain links TRBV10-2 to TRBJ2-7; maybe TRBD2 (7 bases). This CDR3 region has 14 residues. Germline V gene lookup returns CDR1 WSHSY and CDR2 SAAADI. The V and J ends lost 6 bases and 2 bases respectively, with 14 bases between them. CDR3 DNA sequence: TGCGCCAGCAGATGGGGGGGGCGGACCTACGAGCAGTACTTC. Protein sequence: CASRWGGRTYEQYF.

The gene calls are TRBV4-2 and TRBJ2-1; tentative D call: TRBD2 (5 bases). The V and J ends lost 0 bases and 4 bases respectively, with 10 bases between them. Germline-derived CDR1 and CDR2 are LGHNA and YNFKEQ. CDR3 length equals 15 residues. CDR3 region: CASSQDGDSYNEQFF. In nucleotides, the CDR3 is TGTGCCAGCAGCCAAGACGGGGATTCTTACAATGAGCAGTTCTTC.

V and J are TRBV19 and TRBJ1-3, with D uncertain. With 11 bases removed from V and 0 bases from J, the gap between germline ends came to 8 bases. This CDR3 is 12 amino acids long. Germline CDR1 is LNHDA and CDR2 is SQIVND (reference sequence). The CDR3 sequence: CAVSSSGNTIYF. Written as DNA, the CDR3 is TGTGCCGTCTCCAGCTCTGGAAACACCATATATTTT.

Points on this clone: The same CDR3 is also encoded by other DNA sequences in this sample. The chain couples TRBV2 to TRBJ2-5; D is perhaps TRBD2 (5 bases). V dropped 2 bases and J dropped 5 bases, with 9 bases sitting between them. CDR1 SNHLY and CDR2 FYNNEI come from the germline V gene. CDR3 length: 13 amino acids. CDR3 protein: CASSENRGETQYF. The CDR3, as DNA: TGTGCCAGCAGTGAAAATCGAGGGGAGACCCAGTACTTC.

The V call is TRBV5-1, the J call TRBJ2-5; D possibly corresponds to TRBD1 (7 bases). The germline V gene encodes CDR1 SGHRS and CDR2 YFSETQ. This CDR3 is 13 amino acids long. The V and J ends lost 5 bases and 4 bases respectively, with 12 bases between them. The CDR3 loop reads CASREGAGETQYF. The CDR3 region has the DNA TGCGCCAGCAGGGAGGGGGCGGGAGAGACCCAGTACTTC.

The chain carries TRBV28 and TRBJ1-1; TRBD1 is a possible D gene (5 bases). Trimming stripped 6 bases from V and 1 base from J, with 9 bases between. Germline V gives CDR1 MDHEN, CDR2 SYDVKM. The CDR3 consists of 13 residues. This CDR3 reads CASRGVWNTEAFF. The CDR3 nucleotides read TGTGCCAGCAGAGGGGTCTGGAACACTGAAGCTTTCTTT.

CDR3 protein: CASSESENSPLHF. The CDR3 region has the DNA TGCGCCAGCAGTGAGTCTGAGAATTCACCCCTCCACTTT. The chain employs TRBV10-2 and TRBJ1-6; D unclear. CDR3 length: 13 amino acids. Trimming left V 0 bases short and J 7 bases short, with 4 bases between. The germline V gene has CDR1 WSHSY and CDR2 SAAADI.

This chain connects TRBV20-1 to TRBJ1-1; D unresolved. CDR3 length equals 10 residues. V was pared by 7 bases and J by 6 bases, with 9 bases between. Germline V gene data show CDR1 as DFQATT and CDR2 as SNEGSKA (reference sequence). The CDR3 nucleotides are TGCAGTGTGATGGGCCCTGAAGCTTTCTTT. This encodes CSVMGPEAFF.

The chain couples TRBV27 to TRBJ2-3, with a tentative D call TRBD1 (5 bases). Germline lookup yields CDR1 MNHEY and CDR2 SMNVEV (reference sequence). Trimming took 7 bases from V and 3 from J, leaving 14 bases between them. The CDR3 covers 14 residues. This CDR3 is CASIPWGSTDTQYF. In DNA, the CDR3 is TGTGCCAGCATCCCATGGGGCAGTACAGATACGCAGTATTTT.

The chain is built from TRBV7-4 and TRBJ1-1; no clear D. V lost 2 bases and J lost 5, with 15 bases in between. The CDR3 loop spans 15 amino acids. Germline V gives CDR1 SGHVT, CDR2 SQSDAQ. CDR3 DNA: TGTGCCAGCAGCTTAAAGGAGGTAAGAGGGACTGAAGCTTTCTTT. Protein product: CASSLKEVRGTEAFF.

This sequence joins TRBV10-3 and TRBJ1-5, with a weak D call TRBD1 (5 bases). Trimming took 4 bases from V and 7 from J, leaving 14 bases between them. The CDR3 contains 14 residues. Germline V gene sequence: CDR1 ENHRY, CDR2 SYGVKD. CDR3 loop: CAISVQQGGQPQHF. CDR3 nucleotides: TGTGCCATCAGTGTTCAGCAGGGTGGCCAGCCCCAGCATTTT.

This chain connects TRBV19 to TRBJ2-5, with TRBD1 matching over 8 bases. The CDR3 has 15 residues. Germline CDR1 reads LNHDA; CDR2 reads SQIVND (reference sequence). The V and J ends lost 6 bases and 4 bases, in that order; junction bases with no gene match: 10. DNA of the CDR3: TGTGCCAGTAGGGAGACAGGGGCCGGGAGAGAGACCCAGTACTTC. It specifies CASRETGAGRETQYF.

The chain uses TRBV7-3 and TRBJ2-2; 9 bases agree with TRBD2. V gave up 4 bases and J gave up 7 bases; unmatched junction bases: 4. This CDR3 comprises 14 residues. From germline, CDR1 is SGHTA and CDR2 FQGTGA. CDR3 loop: CASSWTSVSGELFF. CDR3 DNA sequence: TGTGCCAGCAGCTGGACTAGCGTTAGCGGGGAGCTGTTTTTT.

J is TRBJ2-3 and V is TRBV4-1; 7 bases fit TRBD1. CDR1 and CDR2 (germline): MGHRA, YSYEKL. Trimming at V came to 2 bases and at J to 7 bases, leaving 9 bases not matched to a gene. CDR3 size: 15 residues. The CDR3 DNA is TGCGCCAGCAGCCAAAAACAGGGGTCTGCGAATACGCAGTATTTT. This codes for CASSQKQGSANTQYF.

This chain links TRBV5-1 with TRBJ2-5; tentative D call: TRBD1 (5 bases). V was shortened by 0 bases and J by 0 bases, with 12 bases between the two germline ends. The CDR3 runs to 16 residues. CDR1 and CDR2 from the germline V gene are SGHRS and YFSETQ. This chain's CDR3 is CASSLGLGQNQETQYF. For the CDR3, the DNA is TGCGCCAGCAGCTTGGGCCTGGGGCAGAACCAAGAGACCCAGTACTTC.

This clone was counted a single time. The rearrangement joins TRBV7-6 to TRBJ2-5, with 7 bases matching TRBD1. CDR1 is SGHVS, CDR2 FNYEAQ, per germline. The CDR3 loop spans 16 amino acids. V was clipped by 1 base and J by 5 bases; unmatched bases: 10. CDR3 sequence: CASSLDLPGQRETQYF. The DNA for the CDR3 is TGTGCCAGCAGCTTAGATTTACCGGGACAGAGGGAGACCCAGTACTTC.

The rearrangement links TRBV5-4 to TRBJ1-4; 9 bases are a match to TRBD1. V lost 2 bases, J lost 8 bases, and 7 bases stayed unmatched. CDR3 length: 15 residues. Germline assignment: CDR1 SGHNT and CDR2 YYREEE (reference sequence). CDR3 DNA sequence: TGTGCCAGCAGCTTACAACAGGGGGCCAAAGAAAAACTGTTTTTT. Protein: CASSLQQGAKEKLFF.

This rearrangement joins TRBV19 to TRBJ1-5; D is unresolved. This CDR3 has 13 amino acids. Germline V gene data show CDR1 as LNHDA and CDR2 as SQIVND (reference sequence). The V gene lost 9 bases and the J gene lost 3 bases, with 12 bases spanning the gap. The CDR3 region is CASSEEVNQPQHF. For the CDR3, the DNA is TGTGCCAGCTCAGAGGAGGTCAATCAGCCCCAGCATTTT. Together with reference TRBV19 and TRBJ1-5, the CDR3 gives the full variable domain: DGGITQSPKYLFRKEGQNVTLSCEQNLNHDAMYWYRQDPGQGLRLIYYSQIVNDFQKGDIAEGYSVSREKKESFPLTVTSAQKNPTAFYLCASSEEVNQPQHFGDGTRLSIL.

The chain couples TRBV20-1 to TRBJ2-1, with 10 bases lining up with TRBD2. The germline V gene has CDR1 DFQATT and CDR2 SNEGSKA (reference sequence). The junction had 3 bases not matched to a gene; V was cut back by 5 bases and J by 5 bases. CDR3 length equals 13 residues. In DNA form, the CDR3 reads TGCAGTGCTTGTGGACTAGCGGACAATGAGCAGTTCTTC. This sequence encodes CSACGLADNEQFF.

The chain links TRBV4-1 to TRBJ1-1; D is ambiguous. This CDR3 has 16 residues. CDR1 MGHRA and CDR2 YSYEKL come from the germline V gene. V lost 0 bases to trimming and J lost 2 bases, with 13 bases between them. The CDR3 DNA reads as TGCGCCAGCAGCCAAGATAAACGGGTCCTAAACACTGAAGCTTTCTTT. Residues: CASSQDKRVLNTEAFF.

The rearrangement links TRBV9 to TRBJ1-3; the D gene is possibly TRBD1 (5 bases). The CDR3 contains 14 residues. V was clipped by 4 bases and J by 1 base, with 9 bases between them. Germline CDR1 and CDR2: SGDLS and YYNGEE. Written as DNA, the CDR3 is TGTGCCAGCAGCCTAAGACAGTCTGGAAACACCATATATTTT. It specifies CASSLRQSGNTIYF.